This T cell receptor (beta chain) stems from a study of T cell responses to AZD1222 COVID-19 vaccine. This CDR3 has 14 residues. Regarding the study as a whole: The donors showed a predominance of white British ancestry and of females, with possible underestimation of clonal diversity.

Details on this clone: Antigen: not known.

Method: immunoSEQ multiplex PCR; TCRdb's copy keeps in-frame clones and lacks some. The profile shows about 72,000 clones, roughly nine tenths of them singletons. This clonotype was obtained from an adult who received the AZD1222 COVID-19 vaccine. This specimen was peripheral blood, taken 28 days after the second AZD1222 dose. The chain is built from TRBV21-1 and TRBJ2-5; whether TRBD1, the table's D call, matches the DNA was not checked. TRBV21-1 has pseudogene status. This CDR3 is CASSKVGGTGAQYF. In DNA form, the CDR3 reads TGTGCCAGCAGCAAAGTGGGCGGGACAGGGGCCCAGTACTTC.